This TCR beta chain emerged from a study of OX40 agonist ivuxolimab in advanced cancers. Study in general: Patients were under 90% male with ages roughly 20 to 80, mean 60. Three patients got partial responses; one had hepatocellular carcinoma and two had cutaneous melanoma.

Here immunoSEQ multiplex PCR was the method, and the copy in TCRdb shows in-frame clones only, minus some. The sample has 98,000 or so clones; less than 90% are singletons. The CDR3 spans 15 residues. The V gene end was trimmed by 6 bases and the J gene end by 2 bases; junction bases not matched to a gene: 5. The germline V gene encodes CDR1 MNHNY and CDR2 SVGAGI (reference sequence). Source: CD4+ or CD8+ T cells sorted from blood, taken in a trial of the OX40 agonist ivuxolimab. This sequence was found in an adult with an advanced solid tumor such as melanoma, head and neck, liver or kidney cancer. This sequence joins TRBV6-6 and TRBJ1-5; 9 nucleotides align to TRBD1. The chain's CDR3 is CASSQDRGGNQPQHF. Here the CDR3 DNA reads TGTGCCAGCAGCCAGGACAGGGGTGGCAATCAGCCCCAGCATTTT.